Included here is one TCR beta chain sequence, with context. In the source study's methods: Estimates of nucleated cell counts were drawn from the amplification of reference gene primers. Assay: immunoSEQ multiplex PCR; the TCRdb copy retains only in-frame clones and omits some. The V and J calls and clone size come from that table; D and trimming were worked out from the DNA. The repertoire holds under 250,000 clones, with over 80% as singletons. This record comes from a study of blood T cell repertoires in COVID-19. Turning to the study itself: The samples span acute and convalescent COVID-19 from the United States, Italy and Spain.

The CDR3 consists of 15 residues. Trimming removed 3 bases from V and 0 bases from J, with 8 bases in between. Germline V lookup: CDR1 KGHDR, CDR2 SFDVKD. Sequenced sample: peripheral blood. V and J are TRBV24-1 and TRBJ2-1; D might be TRBD2 (5 bases). The TCR originated in a man in his thirties or forties who had recovered from COVID-19. CDR3 DNA sequence: TGTGCCACCAGTGATCCGGGGAACTCCTACAATGAGCAGTTCTTC. Its protein product is CATSDPGNSYNEQFF.